Given below is one TCR beta chain in context. Its specificity is not known. This entry is derived from a study of blood T cells in healthy people across ages. At the level of the study: Capture via template switching afforded approximately one barcoded beta molecule per two T cells. General study findings and limits: The recorded TCR beta diversity per million T cells decreased in a roughly linear manner with age.

V was clipped by 5 bases and J by 4 bases; unmatched bases: 8. In germline, CDR1 is SEHNR, CDR2 FQNEAQ (reference sequence). The CDR3 runs 15 residues. Sample-barcoded 5' priming and a J-beta primer mix drove a second PCR of roughly 6 to 12 cycles. TCRdb ran MiXCR on the 5' RACE reads and lists one entry per CDR3 protein. The table has about 620,000 distinct CDR3 sequences, 52% seen once. Drawing of peripheral blood yielded about 9.7 milliliters from each donor. The sequenced material came from blood. This receptor was taken from a woman aged 80 or older in good health. V usage is TRBV7-9 and J usage is TRBJ2-3; 8 bases line up with TRBD1. The CDR3 bases are TGTGCCAGCAGCCAATCGCAGGGGGCGTCAGATACGCAGTATTTT. This sequence encodes CASSQSQGASDTQYF.